This T cell receptor (beta chain) emerged from a study of cytomegalovirus exposure and HLA in healthy donors. Study findings and constraints: Presence/absence comparisons presumed near-even sequencing depth among donors. Owing to their indistinguishability, certain V segments, notably TRBV6-2 and TRBV6-3, were excluded. Associated with HLA alleles at 0.05 false discovery rate in a later analysis were around 17,000 TCR beta sequences.

With 60 Vbeta and 13 Jbeta primers, the PCR was carried out. Only in-frame clones appear in the TCRdb table, and some are missing; sequencing was by immunoSEQ multiplex PCR. The sample shows over 150,000 clones, nearly 80% of them seen only once. Comment on this clone: The antigen is not known.

The V end was cut by 4 bases, the J end by 5 bases, with 11 bases between. The germline V gene has CDR1 GTSNPN and CDR2 SVGIG (reference sequence). CDR3 length: 13 amino acids. This chain joins TRBV30 and TRBJ1-4, with D unresolved. The origin of this receptor is a man between 18 and 35 years old in good health and CMV-seropositive. The sample taken for sequencing was PBMCs. CDR3: CAWTWSRNEKLFF. In DNA, the CDR3 is TGTGCCTGGACTTGGAGCAGAAATGAAAAACTGTTTTTT.